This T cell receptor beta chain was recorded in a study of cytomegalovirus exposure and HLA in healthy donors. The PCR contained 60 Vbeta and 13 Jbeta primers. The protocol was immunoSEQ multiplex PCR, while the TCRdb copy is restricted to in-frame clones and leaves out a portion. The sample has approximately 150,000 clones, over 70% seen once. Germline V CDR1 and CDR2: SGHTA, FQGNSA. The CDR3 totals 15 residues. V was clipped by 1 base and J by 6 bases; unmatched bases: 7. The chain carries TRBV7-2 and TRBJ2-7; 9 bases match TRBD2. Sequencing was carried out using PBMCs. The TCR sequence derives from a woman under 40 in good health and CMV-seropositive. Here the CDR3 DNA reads TGTGCCAGCAGCTTAGATAGCGGGAGCCTCTCCGAGCAGTACTTC. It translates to CASSLDSGSLSEQYF.